This T cell receptor beta chain was sequenced for a study of shared clonotypes between healthy human individuals. Germline CDR1 MGHDK, CDR2 SYGVNS. V gave up 2 bases and J gave up 4 bases, with 3 bases separating them. The CDR3 is 12 residues long. All donors were healthy HIV-negative adults lacking recent acute infections or vaccinations. The assay was immunoSEQ multiplex PCR, and TCRdb's table has in-frame clones only and misses some. The sample has about 1.5 million clones; 98% are singletons. This clone was counted only a few times. This sample also contains other DNA sequences that code for the same CDR3.

Sequencing was carried out using naive CD4+ T cells sorted from blood. Stated subset: CD45RA+ positively selected. The gene calls are TRBV25-1 and TRBJ2-1; D unclear. This clonotype originated in a man aged 25-40 years in good health. Written as DNA, the CDR3 is TGTGCCAGCAGTGAACGGTACAATGAGCAGTTCTTC. Translated: CASSERYNEQFF. Full variable domain (rest looked up from reference TRBV25-1 and TRBJ2-1): EADIYQTPRYLVIGTGKKITLECSQTMGHDKMYWYQQDPGMELHLIHYSYGVNSTEKGDLSSESTVSRIRTEHFPLTLESARPSHTSQYLCASSERYNEQFFGPGTRLTVL.